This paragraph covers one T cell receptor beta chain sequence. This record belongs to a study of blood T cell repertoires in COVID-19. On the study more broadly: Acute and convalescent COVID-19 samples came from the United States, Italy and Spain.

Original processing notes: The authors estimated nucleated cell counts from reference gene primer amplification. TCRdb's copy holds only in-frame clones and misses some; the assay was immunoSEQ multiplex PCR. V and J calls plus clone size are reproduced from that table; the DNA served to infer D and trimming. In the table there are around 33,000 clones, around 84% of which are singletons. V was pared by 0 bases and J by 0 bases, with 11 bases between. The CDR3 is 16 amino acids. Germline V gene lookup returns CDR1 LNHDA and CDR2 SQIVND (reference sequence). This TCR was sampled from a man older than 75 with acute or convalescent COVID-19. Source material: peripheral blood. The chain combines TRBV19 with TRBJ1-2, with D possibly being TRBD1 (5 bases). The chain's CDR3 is CASSIEVTVTNYGYTF. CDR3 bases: TGTGCCAGTAGTATAGAGGTGACAGTTACTAACTATGGCTACACCTTC.